This entry lists 7 T cell receptor beta chains sequenced from one sample in a study of control samples from healthy donors and cancer patients. The assay was immunoSEQ multiplex PCR, and TCRdb's table has in-frame clones only and misses some. The data show about 110,000 clones, around 89% seen once. Material for sequencing was blood. The receptors derive from a woman between 45 and 65 years old in good health.

This clone showed up just once. The chain employs TRBV4-1 and TRBJ2-1; D gene ambiguous. Trimming removed 3 bases from V and 5 bases from J, with 11 bases in between. The CDR3 runs 14 residues. CDR1 and CDR2 from the germline V gene are MGHRA and YSYEKL. CDR3 in amino acids: CASSHVGRDNEQFF. The CDR3 DNA reads TGCGCCAGCAGCCACGTTGGACGGGACAATGAGCAGTTCTTC.

The gene calls are TRBV30 and TRBJ2-2; D may be TRBD2 (5 bases). CDR3 length: 14 amino acids. V gave up 1 base and J gave up 8 bases, with 14 bases separating them. Germline V lookup: CDR1 GTSNPN, CDR2 SVGIG (reference sequence). The CDR3 reads CAWSATRSRGELFF. The CDR3 DNA reads TGTGCCTGGAGTGCTACTAGATCAAGGGGGGAGCTGTTTTTT.

This clone was seen a single time. The rearrangement links TRBV19 to TRBJ2-1; 7 bases line up with TRBD2. Germline V lookup: CDR1 LNHDA, CDR2 SQIVND (reference sequence). CDR3 length equals 15 residues. V lost 3 bases and J lost 2; bases outside the gene matches: 4. CDR3 sequence: CASSIGGNPYNEQFF. The CDR3 DNA follows: TGTGCCAGTAGTATCGGGGGGAACCCCTACAATGAGCAGTTCTTC.

The chain carries TRBV19 and TRBJ1-1; 8 bases map to TRBD1. The CDR3 extends over 14 amino acids. Trimming took 7 bases from V and 4 from J; bases not matched to a gene: 8. Germline V lookup: CDR1 LNHDA, CDR2 SQIVND (reference sequence). The CDR3 loop is CASIPGQALTEAFF. CDR3 DNA sequence: TGTGCCAGTATTCCGGGACAGGCCCTCACTGAAGCTTTCTTT.

The chain combines TRBV12-3 or TRBV12-4 with TRBJ2-1; unclear D gene. The ends were cut back, 7 bases at V and 0 bases at J, with 7 bases in the middle. This CDR3 region has 13 residues. The CDR3 nucleotides read TGTGCCAGCACTTCACCCTCCTACAATGAGCAGTTCTTC. The encoded protein is CASTSPSYNEQFF.

This chain links TRBV4-3 with TRBJ1-2, with a tentative D call TRBD1 (6 bases). V gave up 0 bases and J gave up 4 bases, with 18 bases separating them. Per the germline V gene, CDR1 is LGHNA and CDR2 is YSLEER. This CDR3 is 17 amino acids long. CDR3 in amino acids: CASSQEFGLDRSYGYTF. As DNA, the CDR3 is TGCGCCAGCAGCCAAGAGTTCGGGTTGGACAGATCCTATGGCTACACCTTC.

The gene calls are TRBV19 and TRBJ2-1, with D perhaps TRBD1 (5 bases). Germline assignment: CDR1 LNHDA and CDR2 SQIVND (reference sequence). The CDR3 loop spans 12 amino acids. Deletions cut 6 bases from V and 8 bases from J, with 11 bases between. The CDR3 sequence: CASRGQTHEQFF. CDR3 coding DNA: TGTGCCAGTAGGGGGCAGACGCATGAGCAGTTCTTC.